This TCR beta chain was sequenced during a study of beta chain features in type 1 diabetes. Study results and limitations: Researchers reported that naive, central memory and Treg TCRB repertoires appeared more similar in patients than in healthy donors. Type 1 diabetes patients showed fewer insertions and more deletions at VDJ junctions.

The CDR3 covers 14 residues. The V gene lost 1 base and the J gene lost 4 bases, with 10 bases spanning the gap. The germline V gene encodes CDR1 SGHTA and CDR2 FQGNSA. This clone came up a few times. Its specificity is unknown. The investigators reverse transcribed all of the isolated RNA, so they sequenced expressed TCRB transcripts. TCRdb's table, derived via immunoSEQ multiplex PCR, lists solely in-frame clones and lacks some. There are 400,000 to 550,000 clones in the sample; 9.5% to 12% occur only once, and 0.035% to 0.05% lies in the top ten. The sequence was obtained from a young woman in good health. Sequenced sample: naive CD4+ T cells from blood. This chain links TRBV7-2 with TRBJ2-5; D remains ambiguous. As DNA, the CDR3 is TGTGCCAGCAGCTTAGGACATGGCCCAGAGACCCAGTACTTC. This sequence encodes CASSLGHGPETQYF.